These 16 T cell receptor beta chains came from one sample sequenced in a study of blood T cells in healthy people across ages. Primed by a sample-barcoded 5' primer and a J-beta primer mix, a second PCR proceeded for roughly 6 to 12 cycles. Each CDR3 protein is one row after TCRdb ran MiXCR on the 5' RACE reads. Of hundreds of thousands of distinct CDR3 sequences in the sample, approximately 49% were seen once. The source material was blood. These receptors were taken from a woman in her sixties or seventies in good health.

The chain recombines TRBV27 with TRBJ2-1, with a tentative D call TRBD2 (6 bases). CDR3 length: 16 residues. Germline V gene lookup returns CDR1 MNHEY and CDR2 SMNVEV (reference sequence). Trimming took 5 bases from V and 6 from J, leaving 20 bases between them. In DNA, the CDR3 is TGTGCCAGCAGTCCCCGATGGGGGGAGTTGTTCAATGAGCAGTTCTTC. This gives the protein CASSPRWGELFNEQFF.

The table lists this clonotype with many counts. V and J are TRBV29-1 and TRBJ2-3; maybe TRBD2 (6 bases). V was pared by 6 bases and J by 4 bases, with 23 bases between. The germline CDR1 and CDR2 sequences are SQVTM and ANQGSEA. The CDR3 has 16 amino acids. The chain's CDR3 is CSVLGLGRGVADTQYF. CDR3 coding DNA: TGCAGCGTCCTGGGGTTGGGGCGGGGTGTAGCAGATACGCAGTATTTT.

The chain is built from TRBV7-2 and TRBJ2-1; 9 bases line up with TRBD2. V lost 5 bases, J lost 6 bases, and 8 bases stayed unmatched. The CDR3 covers 15 residues. Germline V gene sequence: CDR1 SGHTA, CDR2 FQGNSA. In nucleotides, the CDR3 is TGTGCCAGCAGCGAGTTTAGCGGGAGTCCCAATGAGCAGTTCTTC. Its translation is CASSEFSGSPNEQFF. The complete variable domain, with remaining parts taken from reference TRBV7-2 and TRBJ2-1, reads GAGVSQSPSNKVTEKGKDVELRCDPISGHTALYWYRQSLGQGLEFLIYFQGNSAPDKSGLPSDRFSAERTGGSVSTLTIQRTQQEDSAVYLCASSEFSGSPNEQFFGPGTRLTVL.

The chain couples TRBV3-1 to TRBJ1-4; D is unclear. Per the germline V gene, CDR1 is LGHDT and CDR2 is YNNKEL (reference sequence). Trimming cost V 1 base and J 4 bases, with 13 bases left between them. The CDR3 is made up of 16 amino acids. As DNA, the CDR3 is TGTGCCAGCAGCCAAGGGCGGACTCCCTTTAATGAAAAACTGTTTTTT. Translating gives CASSQGRTPFNEKLFF.

This clonotype was found many times. CDR3 in amino acids: CASSLPRRRGGLDNEQFF. DNA for the CDR3: TGTGCCAGCAGCTTACCTCGAAGGAGGGGAGGACTGGACAATGAGCAGTTCTTC. The rearrangement joins TRBV7-9 to TRBJ2-1; D may be TRBD2 (6 bases). Germline-derived CDR1 and CDR2 are SEHNR and FQNEAQ (reference sequence). The V gene lost 2 bases and the J gene lost 5 bases, with 22 bases spanning the gap. The length of the CDR3 is 18 residues.

The J gene is TRBJ2-4, the V gene TRBV9; D perhaps matches TRBD2 (6 bases). The ends were cut back, 2 bases at V and 2 bases at J, with 11 bases in the middle. Germline V gene data show CDR1 as SGDLS and CDR2 as YYNGEE. The CDR3 is 15 residues long. Written as DNA, the CDR3 is TGTGCCAGCAGCGTTGGGGGAGGAACCAAAAACATTCAGTACTTC. It is translated as CASSVGGGTKNIQYF.

Only one count was recorded for this clonotype. The rearrangement joins TRBV7-6 to TRBJ1-6; 8 bases are a match to TRBD1. Trimming cost V 6 bases and J 7 bases; bases outside gene matches: 5. The CDR3 has 14 residues. The germline CDR1 and CDR2 sequences are SGHVS and FNYEAQ. DNA of the CDR3: TGTGCCAGCAGACCCAGGACAGGGAATTCACCCCTCCACTTT. It encodes CASRPRTGNSPLHF.

The chain is built from TRBV9 and TRBJ2-7; D is possibly TRBD1 or TRBD2 (6 bases each). There are 15 residues in the CDR3. Germline CDR1 reads SGDLS; CDR2 reads YYNGEE. V was shortened by 4 bases and J by 1 base, with 15 bases between the two germline ends. CDR3 loop: CASSTGGGESYEQYF. Written as DNA, the CDR3 is TGTGCCAGCAGCACCGGAGGGGGAGAATCCTACGAGCAGTACTTC.

The V and J genes are TRBV29-1 and TRBJ2-7; no reliable D call. Trimming removed 2 bases from V and 3 bases from J, with 8 bases in between. The V gene's germline CDR1 is SQVTM and CDR2 ANQGSEA. The CDR3 contains 12 residues. The CDR3 is CSVETPNYEQYF. In DNA, the CDR3 is TGCAGCGTTGAAACACCGAACTACGAGCAGTACTTC.

V gene TRBV12-3 or TRBV12-4 combines with J gene TRBJ1-2; 8 positions agree with TRBD1. This CDR3 contains 15 residues. Unmatched junction bases numbered 6, after V lost 5 bases and J lost 1 base. The CDR3 DNA follows: TGTGCCAGCAGTGCCACAGGGGGTGTTAACTATGGCTACACCTTC. It is translated as CASSATGGVNYGYTF.

This clonotype has only one observation. The gene calls are TRBV7-3 and TRBJ1-6; no clear D. Germline CDR1 reads SGHTA; CDR2 reads FQGTGA. V was cut by 0 bases and J by 9 bases, with 9 bases left in between. This CDR3 is 14 amino acids long. The CDR3, as DNA: TGTGCCAGCAGCTTAACTGGGAGGGCTTCACCCCTCCACTTT. Its protein product is CASSLTGRASPLHF.

CDR3: CASSLEAETYSPLHF. In DNA form, the CDR3 reads TGTGCCAGCAGCTTAGAGGCAGAGACATATTCACCCCTCCACTTT. This sequence joins TRBV7-2 and TRBJ1-6; D is unclear. Trimming shortened V by 1 base and J by 8 bases, and 12 bases separated the two germline ends. Germline CDR1 reads SGHTA; CDR2 reads FQGNSA. The CDR3 runs 15 residues.

This clonotype has only a few counts. The chain links TRBV7-2 to TRBJ2-7; TRBD2 agrees at 7 bases. The DNA end lines up better with TRBJ2-5; the J call may be wrong. The germline V gene encodes CDR1 SGHTA and CDR2 FQGNSA. The CDR3 contains 18 residues. The CDR3 protein is CASSFRGRGVGGRETQYF. CDR3 in DNA: TGTGCCAGCAGCTTCCGGGGGAGAGGAGTGGGGGGGAGAGAGACCCAGTACTTC.

The V and J genes are TRBV5-1 and TRBJ2-1, with a weak D call TRBD2 (6 bases). V was trimmed by 6 bases and J by 0 bases, leaving 10 bases between them. Per the germline V gene, CDR1 is SGHRS and CDR2 is YFSETQ. This CDR3 has 14 amino acids. CDR3 coding DNA: TGCGCCAGCAATATGGGAGGCTCCTACAATGAGCAGTTCTTC. Translated, it gives CASNMGGSYNEQFF.

On this clonotype itself: This may be a read error, as it is one base from a much larger clone. This chain connects TRBV7-9 to TRBJ2-5; D is unresolved. Germline V CDR1 and CDR2: SEHNR, FQNEAQ (reference sequence). The V end was cut by 5 bases, the J end by 11 bases, with 24 bases between. The CDR3 runs to 15 residues. This CDR3 is CASSPQQERWGEQYF. For the CDR3, the DNA is TGTGCCAGCAGCCCTCAACAAGAGCGTTGGGGTGAGCAGTACTTC.

This clonotype has at least ten counts. The V gene is TRBV4-2, the J gene TRBJ2-7, with a weak D call TRBD1 (6 bases). CDR3 length: 14 amino acids. From germline, CDR1 is LGHNA and CDR2 YNFKEQ. The ends were cut back, 0 bases at V and 1 base at J, with 7 bases in the middle. CDR3 sequence (DNA): TGTGCCAGCAGCCAAGACGACAGGTCCTACGAGCAGTACTTC. This gives the protein CASSQDDRSYEQYF.